These 28 T cell receptor beta chains originate from one sample sequenced in a study of blood T cell repertoires in COVID-19. Sequencing used immunoSEQ multiplex PCR; TCRdb keeps in-frame clones, though not all of them. The data show nearly 55,000 clones, roughly 84% seen once. The sequencing sample was made of peripheral blood. The receptor set was obtained from a man between 65 and 79 years old with active COVID-19.

The rearrangement uses TRBV5-1 and TRBJ2-5; 11 nucleotides line up with TRBD2. V shed 4 bases, J shed 3 bases, and the junction held 2 bases outside the gene matches. From germline, CDR1 is SGHRS and CDR2 YFSETQ. The CDR3 contains 14 residues. This CDR3 reads CASSKLAGEETQYF. The CDR3 DNA is TGCGCCAGCAGCAAACTAGCGGGGGAAGAGACCCAGTACTTC.

J is TRBJ2-7 and V is TRBV5-5; TRBD1 aligns across 8 bases. The J segment lost 2 bases and the V segment lost 4 bases, leaving 5 bases of the junction unmatched. Germline V gene sequence: CDR1 SGHKS, CDR2 YYEKEE (reference sequence). CDR3 size: 14 residues. CDR3 nucleotide sequence: TGTGCCAGCAGCGCCGGGACAGGACCCTACGAGCAGTACTTC. Its protein product is CASSAGTGPYEQYF.

This chain joins TRBV7-2 and TRBJ1-5; 7 bases align to TRBD1. V lost 1 base to trimming and J lost 4 bases; unmatched junction nucleotides: 4. Germline CDR1 SGHTA, CDR2 FQGNSA. The CDR3 is 15 amino acids. The CDR3 spells CASSLGAGGNQPQHF. CDR3 bases: TGTGCCAGCAGCTTAGGGGCAGGGGGAAATCAGCCCCAGCATTTT.

This sequence joins TRBV5-1 and TRBJ1-2; TRBD1 matches 10 bases. Germline V CDR1 and CDR2: SGHRS, YFSETQ. With V trimmed by 4 bases and J by 1 base, 4 bases remained unmatched. The CDR3 covers 15 residues. The CDR3 nucleotides read TGCGCCAGCAGCGGAGGGACAGGGGATAACTATGGCTACACCTTC. Translating it yields CASSGGTGDNYGYTF.

The V gene is TRBV4-1, the J gene TRBJ2-7; maybe TRBD1 (6 bases). There are 15 residues in the CDR3. V lost 0 bases to trimming and J lost 0 bases, with 9 bases between them. Germline CDR1 reads MGHRA; CDR2 reads YSYEKL. The CDR3, as DNA: TGCGCCAGCAGCCAAGATCAGGGGCGCTCCTACGAGCAGTACTTC. This sequence encodes CASSQDQGRSYEQYF.

V is TRBV7-9 and J is TRBJ2-3, with a possible D match to TRBD2 (5 bases). The CDR3 spans 12 residues. From germline, CDR1 is SEHNR and CDR2 FQNEAQ (reference sequence). Trimming took 5 bases from V and 13 from J, leaving 16 bases between them. This CDR3 reads CASSRSGRMKYF. Written as DNA, the CDR3 is TGTGCCAGCAGCCGTAGTGGGAGAATGAAGTATTTT.

The chain has TRBV7-9 and TRBJ1-3; 11 nucleotides agree with TRBD1. Germline trimming cut 1 base from V and 1 base from J; bases unmatched to any gene: 3. The V gene's germline CDR1 is SEHNR and CDR2 FQNEAQ (reference sequence). This CDR3 has 17 amino acids. Here the CDR3 DNA reads TGTGCCAGCAGCTTAGGGACAGGGGGCCAATCTGGAAACACCATATATTTT. Translation: CASSLGTGGQSGNTIYF. The full variable domain, with the rest looked up from reference TRBV7-9 and TRBJ1-3, is DTGVSQNPRHKITKRGQNVTFRCDPISEHNRLYWYRQTLGQGPEFLTYFQNEAQLEKSRLLSDRFSAERPKGSFSTLEIQRTEQGDSAMYLCASSLGTGGQSGNTIYFGEGSWLTVV.

CDR3 DNA: TGTGCCAGCAGCCAAGATCGTGTCGAGGCCGGGGAGCTGTTTTTT. Translation gives CASSQDRVEAGELFF. This chain connects TRBV4-2 to TRBJ2-2, with D uncertain. CDR1 and CDR2 (germline): LGHNA, YNFKEQ. This CDR3 region has 15 residues. V dropped 0 bases and J dropped 6 bases, with 11 bases sitting between them.

This chain links TRBV14 with TRBJ1-6, with D maybe TRBD1 (6 bases). CDR1 is SGHDN and CDR2 is FVKESK in the germline V gene. Trimming pared 4 bases from V and 4 bases from J, leaving 11 bases between. This CDR3 region has 15 residues. The CDR3 protein is CASSPLQGYNSPLHF. CDR3 DNA: TGTGCCAGCAGCCCGCTCCAGGGGTATAATTCACCCCTCCACTTT.

CDR3 sequence: CASSSTGPFQPLHF. The CDR3, as DNA: TGTGCCAGCAGTTCGACAGGCCCATTTCAACCCCTCCACTTT. The gene calls are TRBV6-5 and TRBJ1-6, with D maybe TRBD1 (6 bases). The CDR3 contains 14 residues. CDR1 and CDR2 from the germline V gene are MNHEY and SVGAGI. V was clipped by 4 bases and J by 12 bases, with 16 bases between them.

The chain carries TRBV5-1 and TRBJ1-5, with no clear D. The germline CDR1 and CDR2 sequences are SGHRS and YFSETQ. V was trimmed by 2 bases and J by 7 bases, leaving 16 bases between them. This CDR3 is built from 15 residues. CDR3 loop: CASSFGRNSGQPQHF. CDR3 bases: TGCGCCAGCAGCTTCGGCAGAAATAGCGGCCAGCCCCAGCATTTT.

The gene calls are TRBV6-5 and TRBJ1-4; 9 positions agree with TRBD1. V dropped 4 bases and J dropped 8; count of bases not matched to a gene: 8. The CDR3 runs 15 residues. Germline values: CDR1 MNHEY, CDR2 SVGAGI. The CDR3 protein is CASSSATGGGEKLFF. The CDR3 bases are TGTGCCAGCAGTTCCGCGACAGGGGGAGGCGAAAAACTGTTTTTT.

This clone has only one observation. The genes are TRBV9 and TRBJ1-2; D is uncertain. V gave up 0 bases and J gave up 8 bases, with 11 bases separating them. Per the germline V gene, CDR1 is SGDLS and CDR2 is YYNGEE. CDR3 length equals 13 residues. CDR3 in amino acids: CASSVVPPRGYTF. CDR3 bases: TGTGCCAGCAGCGTAGTTCCCCCCAGGGGCTACACCTTC. Supplemented by reference TRBV9 and TRBJ1-2, the full variable domain reads DSGVTQTPKHLITATGQRVTLRCSPRSGDLSVYWYQQSLDQGLQFLIQYYNGEERAKGNILERFSAQQFPDLHSELNLSSLELGDSALYFCASSVVPPRGYTFGSGTRLTVV.

A single count supports this clone. The J gene is TRBJ1-2, the V gene TRBV5-1; TRBD1 might be the D (6 bases). The germline V gene encodes CDR1 SGHRS and CDR2 YFSETQ. Trimming pared 4 bases from V and 4 bases from J, leaving 11 bases between. CDR3 length: 13 amino acids. CDR3 bases: TGCGCCAGCAGCCGGACAGAGCCCTATGGCTACACCTTC. Amino acid sequence: CASSRTEPYGYTF.

The chain couples TRBV5-6 to TRBJ2-1, with TRBD2 matching 7 bases. V trimming: 4 bases; J trimming: 0 bases; junction bases outside the gene matches: 7. The CDR3 contains 16 residues. Germline CDR1 is SGHDT and CDR2 is YYEEEE. The CDR3, as DNA: TGTGCCAGCAGCCTGATAAGCGGGGCCTCCTACAATGAGCAGTTCTTC. As protein: CASSLISGASYNEQFF.

The chain joins TRBV6-5 to TRBJ1-5; 10 nucleotides match TRBD1. The CDR3 is 16 residues long. V lost 4 bases and J lost 2; bases outside the gene matches: 5. CDR1 and CDR2 from the germline V gene are MNHEY and SVGAGI. CDR3 protein: CASSSKGTGGNQPQHF. CDR3 DNA: TGTGCCAGCAGTTCGAAGGGGACAGGGGGCAATCAGCCCCAGCATTTT.

The chain links TRBV27 to TRBJ1-5; 11 bases line up with TRBD1. Germline trimming cut 6 bases from V and 6 bases from J; bases unmatched to any gene: 4. The CDR3 length is 14 residues. The germline CDR1 and CDR2 sequences are MNHEY and SMNVEV (reference sequence). Here the CDR3 reads CASRGQGAGQPQHF. CDR3 coding DNA: TGTGCCAGCAGAGGACAGGGGGCGGGTCAGCCCCAGCATTTT.

This sequence joins TRBV27 and TRBJ2-1; 8 positions agree with TRBD1. V lost 3 bases to trimming and J lost 6 bases; unmatched junction nucleotides: 10. Germline lookup yields CDR1 MNHEY and CDR2 SMNVEV (reference sequence). This CDR3 is 16 amino acids long. In DNA, the CDR3 is TGTGCCAGCAGTTTCTCATACAGGGGGAGTATCAATGAGCAGTTCTTC. Translated, it gives CASSFSYRGSINEQFF.

The chain recombines TRBV19 with TRBJ1-2; possibly TRBD1 for D (6 bases). The length of the CDR3 is 14 residues. Germline-derived CDR1 and CDR2 are LNHDA and SQIVND (reference sequence). V shed 5 bases and J shed 3 bases, with 13 bases lying between them. CDR3 amino acids: CASSPGGKYYGYTF. In nucleotides, the CDR3 is TGTGCCAGTAGTCCGGGGGGCAAGTACTATGGCTACACCTTC. Variable domain in full (rest from reference TRBV19 and TRBJ1-2): DGGITQSPKYLFRKEGQNVTLSCEQNLNHDAMYWYRQDPGQGLRLIYYSQIVNDFQKGDIAEGYSVSREKKESFPLTVTSAQKNPTAFYLCASSPGGKYYGYTFGSGTRLTVV.

This sequence joins TRBV3-1 (or the pseudogene TRBV3-2) and TRBJ2-5, with TRBD2 matching over 7 bases. V dropped 3 bases and J dropped 5; count of bases not matched to a gene: 21. Germline V CDR1 and CDR2: LGHDT, YNNKEL (reference sequence). There are 19 residues in the CDR3. Written as DNA, the CDR3 is TGTGCCAGCAGCCACCGCCCCCTCGGCGGGGGAGGCCAGAGGGAGACCCAGTACTTC. Translation gives CASSHRPLGGGGQRETQYF.

The V and J genes are TRBV21-1 and TRBJ1-1; TRBD1 is the table's D call, not checked against the DNA. TRBV21-1 is a recognized pseudogene. The CDR3 is made up of 16 amino acids. CDR3 sequence: CASSKGPGQMNTEAFF. In DNA, the CDR3 is TGTGCCAGCAGCAAAGGCCCGGGACAGATGAACACTGAAGCTTTCTTT.

This chain links TRBV29-1 with TRBJ1-3; D unresolved. The V gene lost 7 bases and the J gene lost 2 bases, with 15 bases spanning the gap. The CDR3 spans 14 residues. The germline V gene has CDR1 SQVTM and CDR2 ANQGSEA. The CDR3 sequence is CSANEGGPGNTIYF. CDR3 DNA sequence: TGCAGCGCCAACGAGGGCGGCCCTGGAAACACCATATATTTT.

CDR3 amino acids: CASTPGARGSYEQYF. CDR3 DNA sequence: TGTGCCAGCACCCCAGGGGCGAGGGGCTCCTACGAGCAGTACTTC. The V gene is TRBV11-2, the J gene TRBJ2-7, with D tentatively TRBD1 (6 bases). V was clipped by 7 bases and J by 0 bases, with 16 bases between them. Looked up from germline, CDR1 is SGHAT and CDR2 is FQNNGV. This CDR3 contains 15 residues.

The V call is TRBV30, the J call TRBJ1-5, with D maybe TRBD1 (6 bases). The germline V and J ends were trimmed by 2 bases and 4 bases, with 12 bases remaining between them. Per the germline V gene, CDR1 is GTSNPN and CDR2 is SVGIG (reference sequence). This CDR3 is 14 amino acids long. CDR3 bases: TGTGCCTGGAGTACAGGGCTACGGAATCAGCCCCAGCATTTT. Amino acid sequence: CAWSTGLRNQPQHF.

V usage is TRBV29-1 and J usage is TRBJ1-2; 9 bases map to TRBD1. This CDR3 spans 13 amino acids. The V segment lost 7 bases and the J segment 0 bases; nucleotides outside the gene matches: 3. CDR1 is SQVTM, CDR2 ANQGSEA, per germline. The CDR3: CSGGDRANYGYTF. The CDR3 region has the DNA TGCAGCGGTGGGGACAGGGCTAACTATGGCTACACCTTC.

In nucleotides, the CDR3 is TGTGCCAGCAGCCAAAAAGACAGGGGGGAGGGTGGCTACACCTTC. Protein sequence: CASSQKDRGEGGYTF. V usage is TRBV4-2 and J usage is TRBJ1-2; 9 nucleotides agree with TRBD1. The ends lost 2 bases at V and 7 bases at J; junction bases unmatched: 8. The CDR3 is made up of 15 amino acids. Germline V gives CDR1 LGHNA, CDR2 YNFKEQ.

The chain has TRBV5-1 and TRBJ1-3, with D hard to call. Germline V CDR1 and CDR2: SGHRS, YFSETQ. V gave up 4 bases and J gave up 0 bases, with 8 bases separating them. This CDR3 has 14 amino acids. The CDR3 here is CASSPQSSGNTIYF. The CDR3, as DNA: TGCGCCAGCAGCCCACAGTCCTCTGGAAACACCATATATTTT.

The chain couples TRBV11-2 to TRBJ2-7; D perhaps matches TRBD1 (5 bases). CDR3 length: 15 amino acids. From germline, CDR1 is SGHAT and CDR2 FQNNGV. V lost 2 bases and J lost 2, with 13 bases in between. CDR3 coding DNA: TGTGCCAGCAGCTTAAGGTCTCCAGGGCCCTACGAGCAGTACTTC. Amino acid sequence: CASSLRSPGPYEQYF.